One and the same sample provided the 21 T cell receptor beta chains below, sequenced in a study of human T cells and chemical hapten exposure. One entry per CDR3 protein, called by TCRdb with MiXCR from the RACE reads. The sample includes about 60,000 distinct CDR3 sequences, about 11% of them seen just once. The time point: pre-sensitization, week 0. Described treatment: therapeutic diphenylcyclopropenone sensitization with weekly scalp DPC. The sample consisted of whole blood, taken in connection with sensitization to the hapten diphenylcyclopropenone (DPC). Source of these receptors: a woman in her thirties or forties with alopecia areata. Some clones in this sample may be carry-over from other donors' samples.

Written as DNA, the CDR3 is TGTGCCAGTAGTATCCCCGGGACAGGCTCCTACGAGCAGTACTTC. Its translation is CASSIPGTGSYEQYF. This chain uses TRBV19 with TRBJ2-7, with 8 bases matching TRBD1. CDR1 LNHDA and CDR2 SQIVND come from the germline V gene (reference sequence). The CDR3 has 15 amino acids. V was clipped by 3 bases and J by 0 bases; unmatched bases: 4.

This clonotype came up many times. The chain recombines TRBV16 with TRBJ2-3; 10 nucleotides match TRBD1. V lost 4 bases and J lost 6; bases outside the gene matches: 4. This CDR3 has 14 residues. CDR1 is KGHSY and CDR2 is FQNENV in the germline V gene. For the CDR3, the DNA is TGTGCCAGCAGCCCGACAGGGGGCTCCGATACGCAGTATTTT. Its translation: CASSPTGGSDTQYF. Together with reference TRBV16 and TRBJ2-3, the CDR3 gives the full variable domain: GEEVAQTPKHLVRGEGQKAKLYCAPIKGHSYVFWYQQVLKNEFKFLISFQNENVFDETGMPKERFSAKCLPNSPCSLEIQATKLEDSAVYFCASSPTGGSDTQYFGPGTRLTVL.

This clonotype was recorded at least ten times. The chain combines TRBV28 with TRBJ2-1; the D is unclear. V shed 3 bases and J shed 10 bases, with 7 bases lying between them. Per the germline V gene, CDR1 is MDHEN and CDR2 is SYDVKM. The CDR3 totals 11 residues. The DNA for the CDR3 is TGTGCCAGCAGTTTGGTGGGAGAGCAGTTCTTC. Translated: CASSLVGEQFF.

Many counts were recorded for this clonotype. This chain joins TRBV6-2 or TRBV6-3 and TRBJ2-3; D gene ambiguous. The CDR3 spans 13 residues. From germline, CDR1 is MNHEY and CDR2 SVGEGT. The V end lost 8 bases, the J end lost 4 bases, and 13 bases lay between the germline ends. The CDR3: CASAPRRSDTQYF. In DNA form, the CDR3 reads TGTGCCAGCGCCCCCCGCAGATCAGATACGCAGTATTTT.

This clonotype was found many times. The rearrangement links TRBV6-4 to TRBJ2-2, with D perhaps matching TRBD1 (6 bases). Between the trimmed V and J ends, which lost 4 bases and 5 bases, there was a span of 11 bases. Germline CDR1 reads MRHNA; CDR2 reads SNTAGT. The CDR3 has 14 residues. The CDR3 loop is CASSGDRQTGELFF. The CDR3 DNA reads TGTGCCAGCAGTGGAGACAGGCAAACCGGGGAGCTGTTTTTT.

The chain is built from TRBV10-3 and TRBJ2-3; weak D call: TRBD2 (6 bases). This CDR3 has 16 amino acids. Germline CDR1 reads ENHRY; CDR2 reads SYGVKD. Trimming stripped 0 bases from V and 1 base from J, with 11 bases between. For the CDR3, the DNA is TGTGCCATCAGTGAGTCCGGGGGAGTCGGCACAGATACGCAGTATTTT. Translation gives CAISESGGVGTDTQYF.

This clonotype was seen at least ten times. The V and J genes are TRBV10-1 and TRBJ2-1; D is possibly TRBD2 (6 bases). The CDR3 length is 16 residues. Germline V gene lookup returns CDR1 WNHNN and CDR2 SYGVQD (reference sequence). The V end lost 0 bases, the J end lost 4 bases, and 13 bases lay between the germline ends. The CDR3 bases are TGCGCCAGCAGTGAGTCGGGGGGATCCCCTTACAATGAGCAGTTCTTC. Protein product: CASSESGGSPYNEQFF.

This clonotype came up many times. The CDR3 sequence is CASSHGPESFTEAFF. In DNA form, the CDR3 reads TGTGCCAGCAGCCACGGCCCCGAATCCTTCACTGAAGCTTTCTTT. The chain recombines TRBV5-8 with TRBJ1-1; no definite D call. CDR3 length: 15 residues. V lost 4 bases and J 4 bases, leaving 17 bases between the germline ends. CDR1 and CDR2 (germline): SGHTS, YDEGEE.

This clonotype was seen only a few times. The chain couples TRBV20-1 to TRBJ1-1, with D perhaps matching TRBD1 (5 bases). Trimming left V 0 bases short and J 8 bases short, with 10 bases between. The CDR3 has 12 amino acids. The germline gives CDR1 DFQATT, CDR2 SNEGSKA (reference sequence). DNA for the CDR3: TGCAGTGCTAGAGATCGGGGGGTAGAAGCTTTCTTT. Amino acid sequence: CSARDRGVEAFF.

This clonotype showed up just a few times. The chain carries TRBV11-2 and TRBJ1-5; D is perhaps TRBD1 (5 bases). Germline V gene lookup returns CDR1 SGHAT and CDR2 FQNNGV. CDR3 length: 14 residues. Trimming removed 5 bases at V and 3 bases at J, with 11 bases between. In DNA, the CDR3 is TGTGCCAGCAGCCTGACAGTAAACAATCAGCCCCAGCATTTT. Residues: CASSLTVNNQPQHF.

This clonotype was seen a few times. The J gene is TRBJ2-1, the V gene TRBV4-3, with D perhaps TRBD2 (5 bases). The germline V gene has CDR1 LGHNA and CDR2 YSLEER. The CDR3 runs 16 residues. Trimming left V 0 bases short and J 7 bases short, with 16 bases between. The CDR3 sequence: CASSQERARVRNEQFF. DNA of the CDR3: TGCGCCAGCAGCCAAGAGAGGGCCCGGGTGAGGAATGAGCAGTTCTTC.

This clonotype was counted many times. The chain has TRBV4-3 and TRBJ1-3; D is undetermined. Per the germline V gene, CDR1 is LGHNA and CDR2 is YSLEER. The ends were cut back, 5 bases at V and 0 bases at J, with 11 bases in the middle. The CDR3 is made up of 15 amino acids. Here the CDR3 DNA reads TGCGCCAGCAGCGGAGACTGGCACTCTGGAAACACCATATATTTT. Residues: CASSGDWHSGNTIYF.

This clonotype was counted only a few times. This sequence joins TRBV6-2 or TRBV6-3 and TRBJ2-7; TRBD1 matches 7 bases. This CDR3 contains 14 residues. V trimming: 4 bases; J trimming: 4 bases; junction bases outside the gene matches: 7. Germline V gene lookup returns CDR1 MNHEY and CDR2 SVGEGT. The CDR3 DNA reads as TGTGCCAGCAGTTCCGTTTCGACAGGGTACGAGCAGTACTTC. It specifies CASSSVSTGYEQYF.

This chain links TRBV19 with TRBJ1-5; D is unclear. V shed 4 bases and J shed 5 bases, with 12 bases lying between them. The germline gives CDR1 LNHDA, CDR2 SQIVND (reference sequence). The CDR3 consists of 14 residues. The CDR3 protein is CASSSLGRDQPQHF. The CDR3 coding sequence is TGTGCCAGTAGTAGTTTGGGGAGGGATCAGCCCCAGCATTTT.

V is TRBV6-2 or TRBV6-3 and J is TRBJ2-1, with 7 bases matching TRBD1. CDR3 size: 15 residues. The J segment lost 4 bases and the V segment lost 5 bases, leaving 8 bases of the junction unmatched. Per germline, CDR1 MNHEY and CDR2 SVGEGT. This chain's CDR3 is CASSIPGQFYNEQFF. The CDR3 DNA reads as TGTGCCAGCAGTATACCGGGACAGTTTTACAATGAGCAGTTCTTC.

The chain links TRBV20-1 to TRBJ2-5; 9 nucleotides line up with TRBD2. Losses at the gene ends were 6 bases for V and 5 bases for J; bases not matched to a gene: 16. The CDR3 is 16 amino acids. Germline V gene lookup returns CDR1 DFQATT and CDR2 SNEGSKA (reference sequence). The DNA for the CDR3 is TGCAGTGCCCAGGGAGGGAGTAGCGGGGGACGGGAGACCCAGTACTTC. This encodes CSAQGGSSGGRETQYF.

This clonotype was recorded a few times. The rearrangement links TRBV7-9 to TRBJ1-1, with a weak D call TRBD1 (5 bases). The CDR3 sequence is 13 residues long. The ends were cut back, 3 bases at V and 11 bases at J, with 16 bases in the middle. The germline gives CDR1 SEHNR, CDR2 FQNEAQ (reference sequence). CDR3 sequence: CASSFRRADPAFF. The CDR3, as DNA: TGTGCCAGCAGCTTCCGCAGGGCCGACCCGGCTTTCTTT.

In its sample, this clonotype was seen many times. The CDR3 coding sequence is TGTGCCAGCAGCCCCGGCCGGCATGAGCAGTTCTTC. This translates into CASSPGRHEQFF. The chain couples TRBV2 to TRBJ2-1, with unresolved D. This CDR3 has 12 amino acids. The germline gives CDR1 SNHLY, CDR2 FYNNEI. V lost 6 bases, J lost 8 bases, and 11 bases lay in between.

J is TRBJ2-7 and V is TRBV18; no firm D call. The ends were cut back, 2 bases at V and 9 bases at J, with 14 bases in the middle. CDR1 KGHSH and CDR2 LQKENI come from the germline V gene. This CDR3 comprises 13 residues. The CDR3 reads CASSPSPESGQYF. In nucleotides, the CDR3 is TGTGCCAGCTCACCATCCCCCGAATCAGGGCAGTACTTC. Looking up the rest from reference TRBV18 and TRBJ2-7 gives the full variable domain: NAGVMQNPRHLVRRRGQEARLRCSPMKGHSHVYWYRQLPEEGLKFMVYLQKENIIDESGMPKERFSAEFPKEGPSILRIQQVVRGDSAAYFCASSPSPESGQYFGPGTRLTVT.

There are a few counts of this clonotype. This chain connects TRBV27 to TRBJ2-1; weak D call: TRBD2 (7 bases). The CDR3 is 14 amino acids. V lost 3 bases, J lost 8 bases, and 14 bases lay in between. The V gene's germline CDR1 is MNHEY and CDR2 SMNVEV (reference sequence). Written as DNA, the CDR3 is TGTGCCAGCAGTTTTATTAGGGGGGGTGATGAGCAGTTCTTC. This codes for CASSFIRGGDEQFF.

Many counts were recorded for this clonotype. V gene TRBV28 combines with J gene TRBJ2-5, with 8 bases lining up with TRBD1. The V gene end was trimmed by 5 bases and the J gene end by 2 bases; junction bases not matched to a gene: 10. Germline V CDR1 and CDR2: MDHEN, SYDVKM. The CDR3 sequence is 16 residues long. The CDR3 is CASSLAGTGPQETQYF. The CDR3 nucleotides are TGTGCCAGCAGTCTGGCAGGGACAGGTCCACAAGAGACCCAGTACTTC.